This is a list of T cell receptor beta chains from one sample in a study of blood T cell repertoires in COVID-19. Method: immunoSEQ multiplex PCR; TCRdb's copy keeps in-frame clones and lacks some. The repertoire holds approximately 470,000 clones, 80% to 90% seen once, with approximately 3.2% in the top ten. Material for sequencing was peripheral blood. These receptors came from a human donor in a cohort sampled during active COVID-19. Each CDR3 is given with its conserved first and last residue. The D gene is left open where the match is weak. Size is stated for part of the rows, as once, few or many counts, or as a class when the clone is expanded.

CDR3nt	CDR3aa	abundance	v_gene	j_gene	len	d_gene
TGTGCCTGGAGTGCGGGTCTTAATAGCAATCAGCCCCAGCATTTT	CAWSAGLNSNQPQHF	-	TRBV30	TRBJ1-5	15	-
TGTGCCAGTAGTACGTCAGCGGGAGGGTACAATGAGCAGTTCTTC	CASSTSAGGYNEQFF	-	TRBV19	TRBJ2-1	15	TRBD2
TGTGCCAGCAGCTTAGCGGGAGACCGGGAGGAGCCCCAGCATTTT	CASSLAGDREEPQHF	-	TRBV7-8	TRBJ1-5	15	-
TGTGCCAGCACCCGGGAGGAGGGCCCTGGAAACACCATATATTTT	CASTREEGPGNTIYF	once	TRBV7-2	TRBJ1-3	15	-
TGCGCCAGCGGGGACAGAGCCTCTGGGGCCAACGTCCTGACTTTC	CASGDRASGANVLTF	once	TRBV5-1	TRBJ2-6	15	TRBD1
TGTGCCAGCAGCCAAGATACCGCAGGGCAAGAGACCCAGTACTTC	CASSQDTAGQETQYF	-	TRBV3-1/TRBV3-2	TRBJ2-5	15	-
TGTGCCAGCAGCCGACACGCGGCGGGAGGCTACAATGAGCAGTTCTTC	CASSRHAAGGYNEQFF	-	TRBV5-4	TRBJ2-1	16	TRBD2
TGCAGCGCTTGGACAGGGTCCTACAATGAGCAGTTCTTC	CSAWTGSYNEQFF	-	TRBV29-1	TRBJ2-1	13	TRBD1
TGTGCCAGTAGTATAGGGGGACAGGGGTCCGGGGAGCTGTTTTTT	CASSIGGQGSGELFF	-	TRBV19	TRBJ2-2	15	TRBD1
TGTGCCAGTAGCACAGTACCGGGGACAGGGCACTTTACTAATGAAAAACTGTTTTTT	CASSTVPGTGHFTNEKLFF	-	TRBV19	TRBJ1-4	19	TRBD1
TGTGCCAGCAGTCCGACCGGGACAGGGGCCTATGGCTACACCTTC	CASSPTGTGAYGYTF	-	TRBV27	TRBJ1-2	15	TRBD1
TGTGCCAGCCAGAACGGTGGCAGGGGGCGAGAGACCCAGTACTTC	CASQNGGRGRETQYF	once	TRBV2	TRBJ2-5	15	TRBD1
TGTGCCAGCAGCTTGGAAGGTGGCGGAAATAGCAATCAGCCCCAGCATTTT	CASSLEGGGNSNQPQHF	-	TRBV5-8	TRBJ1-5	17	-
TGTGCCAGCAGCCAACCCTCGGGCAGGGGGGCAACAGATACGCAGTATTTT	CASSQPSGRGATDTQYF	few	TRBV3-1/TRBV3-2	TRBJ2-3	17	-